This T cell receptor (beta chain) was recorded in a study of cytomegalovirus exposure and HLA in healthy donors. The PCR made use of 60 Vbeta and 13 Jbeta primers. Sequenced by immunoSEQ multiplex PCR; TCRdb stores in-frame clones only, minus some. Among 150,000 to 200,000 clones listed, more than 60% were seen once. Points on this clone: Antigen specificity is unknown.

Study-wide results and caveats: Cytomegalovirus status was reportedly diagnosed by the classifier with high specificity and sensitivity.

Trimming cost V 4 bases and J 4 bases, with 20 bases left between them. The CDR3 sequence is 16 residues long. Germline-derived CDR1 and CDR2 are SGHNT and YENEEA. This TCR was recovered from a woman in her 30s in good health and CMV-seropositive. This chain connects TRBV11-3 to TRBJ2-7; no definite D call. Sample: PBMCs. The CDR3 region is CASSSDPVQALYEQYF. CDR3 nucleotides: TGTGCCAGCAGCTCCGACCCGGTCCAGGCCCTTTACGAGCAGTACTTC.